This entry features one T cell receptor (beta chain) sequence. The data originate from a study of blood T cell repertoires in COVID-19. Assay: immunoSEQ multiplex PCR; the TCRdb copy retains only in-frame clones and omits some. The table records 250,000 to 400,000 clones, less than 85% of them present only once. The sample taken for sequencing was PBMCs or T cells enriched from blood (not recorded which). The receptor was isolated from a woman under 40 who had been exposed to COVID-19.

As DNA, the CDR3 is TGTGCCAGCAGCATGGACAGGGAGGGCTACACCTTC. Translating gives CASSMDREGYTF. The V and J genes are TRBV7-6 and TRBJ1-2, with 8 positions matching TRBD1. Germline-derived CDR1 and CDR2 are SGHVS and FNYEAQ. With 5 bases clipped from V and 8 bases from J, the junction kept 4 bases outside the gene matches. The length of the CDR3 is 12 residues.